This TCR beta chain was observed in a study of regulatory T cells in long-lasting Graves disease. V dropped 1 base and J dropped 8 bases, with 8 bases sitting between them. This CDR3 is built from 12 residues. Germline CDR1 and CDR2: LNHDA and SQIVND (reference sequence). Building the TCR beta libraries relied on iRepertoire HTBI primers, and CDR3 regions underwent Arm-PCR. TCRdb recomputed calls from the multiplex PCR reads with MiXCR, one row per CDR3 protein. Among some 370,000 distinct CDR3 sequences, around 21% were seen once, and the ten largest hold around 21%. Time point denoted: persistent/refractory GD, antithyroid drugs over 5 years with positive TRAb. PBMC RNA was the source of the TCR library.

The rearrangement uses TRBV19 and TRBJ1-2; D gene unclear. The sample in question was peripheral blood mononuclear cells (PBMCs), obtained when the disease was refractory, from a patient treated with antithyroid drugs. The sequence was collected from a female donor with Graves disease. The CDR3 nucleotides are TGTGCCAGTAGTATAGGGCGCTACGGCTACACCTTC. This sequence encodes CASSIGRYGYTF.